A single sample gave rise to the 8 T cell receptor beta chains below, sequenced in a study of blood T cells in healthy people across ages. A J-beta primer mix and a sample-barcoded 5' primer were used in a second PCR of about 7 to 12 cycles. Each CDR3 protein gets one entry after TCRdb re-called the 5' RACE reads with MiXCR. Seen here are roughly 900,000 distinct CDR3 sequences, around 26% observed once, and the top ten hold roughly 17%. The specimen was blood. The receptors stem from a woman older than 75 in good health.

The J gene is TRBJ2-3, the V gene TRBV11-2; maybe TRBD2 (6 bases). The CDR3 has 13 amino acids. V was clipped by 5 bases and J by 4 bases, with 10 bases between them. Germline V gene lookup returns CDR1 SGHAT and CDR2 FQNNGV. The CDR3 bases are TGTGCCAGCAGCGCGCAGCGGGCAGATACGCAGTATTTT. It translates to CASSAQRADTQYF.

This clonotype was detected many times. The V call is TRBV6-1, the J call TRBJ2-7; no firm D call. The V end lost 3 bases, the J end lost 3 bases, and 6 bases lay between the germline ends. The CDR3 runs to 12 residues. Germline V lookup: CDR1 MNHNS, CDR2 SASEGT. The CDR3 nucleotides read TGTGCCAGCAGTGAGGGCAACTACGAGCAGTACTTC. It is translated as CASSEGNYEQYF.

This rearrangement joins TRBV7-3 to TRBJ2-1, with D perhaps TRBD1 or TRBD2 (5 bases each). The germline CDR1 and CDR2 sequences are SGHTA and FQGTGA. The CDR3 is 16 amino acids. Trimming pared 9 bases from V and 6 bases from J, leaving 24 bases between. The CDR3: CASSTSRVGEPNEQFF. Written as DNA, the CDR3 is TGTGCCAGTAGCACAAGCAGGGTGGGGGAGCCCAATGAGCAGTTCTTC.

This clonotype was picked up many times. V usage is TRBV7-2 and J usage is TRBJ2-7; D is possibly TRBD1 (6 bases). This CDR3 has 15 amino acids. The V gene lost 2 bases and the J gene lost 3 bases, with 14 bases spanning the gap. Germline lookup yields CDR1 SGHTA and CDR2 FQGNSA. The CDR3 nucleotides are TGTGCCAGCAGCTTAATGGCAGGGGTTAACTACGAGCAGTACTTC. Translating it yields CASSLMAGVNYEQYF.

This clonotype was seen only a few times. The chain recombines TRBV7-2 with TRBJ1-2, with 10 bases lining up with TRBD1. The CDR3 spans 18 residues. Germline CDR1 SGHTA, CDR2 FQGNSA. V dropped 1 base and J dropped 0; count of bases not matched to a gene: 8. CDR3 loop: CASSLVGTGVGSNYGYTF. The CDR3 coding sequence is TGTGCCAGCAGCTTAGTGGGGACAGGGGTGGGATCTAACTATGGCTACACCTTC.

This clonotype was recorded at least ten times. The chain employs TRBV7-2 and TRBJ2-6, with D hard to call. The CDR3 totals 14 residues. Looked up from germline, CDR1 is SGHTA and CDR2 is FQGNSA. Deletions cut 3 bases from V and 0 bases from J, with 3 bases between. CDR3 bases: TGTGCCAGCAGCTTCGGCTCTGGGGCCAACGTCCTGACTTTC. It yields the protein CASSFGSGANVLTF.

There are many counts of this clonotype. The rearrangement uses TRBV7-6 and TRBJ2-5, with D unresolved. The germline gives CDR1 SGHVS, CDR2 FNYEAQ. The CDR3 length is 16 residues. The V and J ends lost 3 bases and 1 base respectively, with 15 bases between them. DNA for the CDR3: TGTGCCAGCAGCTTCATTTCCTACTACCTCCAAGAGACCCAGTACTTC. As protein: CASSFISYYLQETQYF.

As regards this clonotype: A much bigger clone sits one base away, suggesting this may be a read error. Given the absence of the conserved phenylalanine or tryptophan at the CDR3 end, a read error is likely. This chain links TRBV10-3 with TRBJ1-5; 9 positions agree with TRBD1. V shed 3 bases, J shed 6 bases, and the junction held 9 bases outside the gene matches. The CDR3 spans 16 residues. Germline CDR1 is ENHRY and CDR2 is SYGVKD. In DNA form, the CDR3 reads TGTGCCATCAGTGATCCCGGGACAGGGAATTTTCAGCCCCAGCATGTT. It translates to CAISDPGTGNFQPQHV.